This T cell receptor beta chain was profiled in a study of early T cells in non-severe SARS-CoV-2 infection. V was pared by 1 base and J by 11 bases, with 16 bases between. CDR1 is MNHEY and CDR2 is SVGEGT in the germline V gene. The CDR3 is made up of 14 amino acids. Attachment of unique molecular identifiers to individual cDNA molecules was performed. TCRdb re-analysed the 5' RACE reads in MiXCR, keeping a single row per CDR3 protein. The table includes tens of thousands of distinct CDR3 sequences, around a sixth detected once. This receptor was obtained from an adult who was a healthcare worker with PCR-confirmed SARS-CoV-2 infection or an uninfected control (not recorded which). This chain uses TRBV6-2 or TRBV6-3 with TRBJ2-3; no clear D gene. Specimen: whole blood, collected at baseline. The CDR3 sequence is CASSYWLPKPQQYF. The CDR3 DNA reads as TGTGCCAGCAGTTACTGGCTACCTAAACCCCAGCAGTATTTT.